This entry features one T cell receptor (delta chain) sequence. The sample holds a few counts of this clone. Its antigen remains undetermined. This sequence may be a read error, since a much larger clone differs from it by one base. The junction shows trimming of 3 bases on V and 0 bases on J, and the gene matches do not reach 20 bases of it. The CDR3, from cysteine to phenylalanine, totals 21 residues. The entry retains the CDR3 DNA only, 63 bases that are in frame from base 1. Per the germline V gene, TSWWSYY is the CDR1 and QGS is the CDR2. The listed sequencing device is Illumina MiSeq. After TCRdb called clones again from the public reads with CATT, rows with identical DNA were merged. Recorded for this sample are 1,500 to 2,000 delta-chain clones; 6% to 9% of them occurred a single time. The top ten constitute approximately 16% of the sample. This sample is drawn from a study of gamma-delta chains in newborns, infants, children (dated by TCRdb to the late 2010s). General notes on the study: According to the study title, microbial exposure causes polyclonal expansion of innate gammadelta T cells right after birth. How innate gammadelta T cell populations in human newborns were shaped by microbial exposure immediately after birth was investigated in the study.

The sequencing input was blood. The chain is encoded by TRDV1 joined to TRDJ1; TRDD3 fits 9 bases in the junction. This TCR was recovered from a child who was a newborn, infant or young child, either healthy, febrile or measles-vaccinated (not recorded which). The CDR3 region: CALGEMDSISGGSRYTDKLIF. The nucleotides read TGTGCTCTTGGGGAGATGGACTCAATCTCTGGGGGATCCAGGTACACCGATAAACTCATCTTT.